Detailed here is one T cell receptor (beta chain). Its antigen is not identified. Clones were read by immunoSEQ multiplex PCR, and TCRdb kept only the in-frame ones, dropping some. The data show around 80,000 clones, around nine tenths seen once. This record comes from a study of OX40 agonist ivuxolimab in advanced cancers. Germline assignment: CDR1 MNHNS and CDR2 SASEGT. The CDR3 has 15 residues. Trimming removed 3 bases at V and 2 bases at J, with 10 bases between. General study results and limits: Patients with a partial response at 0.1-3.0 mg/kg had among the lowest clonal expansion. Which antigen the expanded peripheral T cells recognized is unknown.

The sample in question was CD4+ or CD8+ T cells sorted from blood, obtained in a trial of the OX40 agonist ivuxolimab. This TCR was sampled from an adult with an advanced solid tumor such as melanoma, head and neck, liver or kidney cancer. The chain employs TRBV6-1 and TRBJ2-2, with D perhaps TRBD1 or TRBD2 (5 bases each). CDR3 in DNA: TGTGCCAGCAGTGAGATGGGACCCAACACCGGGGAGCTGTTTTTT. Its translation: CASSEMGPNTGELFF.